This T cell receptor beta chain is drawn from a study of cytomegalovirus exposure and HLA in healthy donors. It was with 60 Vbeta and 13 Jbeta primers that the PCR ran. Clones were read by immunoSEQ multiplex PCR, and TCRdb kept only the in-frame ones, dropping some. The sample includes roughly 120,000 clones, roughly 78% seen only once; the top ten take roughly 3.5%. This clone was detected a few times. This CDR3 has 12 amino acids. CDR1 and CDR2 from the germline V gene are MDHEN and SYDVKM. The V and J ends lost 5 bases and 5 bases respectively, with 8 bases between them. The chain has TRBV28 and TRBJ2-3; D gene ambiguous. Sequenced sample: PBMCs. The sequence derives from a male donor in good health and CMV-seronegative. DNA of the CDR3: TGTGCCAGCAGTATTCAGCGAGATACGCAGTATTTT. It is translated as CASSIQRDTQYF.